Listed below are T cell receptor beta chains from one sample, sequenced in a study of cytomegalovirus exposure and HLA in healthy donors. TCRdb's copy holds only in-frame clones and misses some; the assay was immunoSEQ multiplex PCR. This table holds about 150,000 clones, 75% found once. Material: PBMCs. The origin of the receptors is a man aged 18 to 35 in good health and CMV-seropositive. Each CDR3 is given with its conserved first and last residue. The D gene is left open where the match is weak. Size tells how often a clone was seen (once, few, many) or the class of an expanded clone, and some rows leave it out.

d_gene	j_gene	v_gene	abundance	CDR3nt	CDR3aa
.	TRBJ1-5	TRBV30	.	TGTGCCTGGAGTGTAGACAGCCGCAATCAGCCCCAGCATTTT	CAWSVDSRNQPQHF
.	TRBJ2-1	TRBV2	.	TGTGCCAGCAGTGAAGAACTTTCACGCTCCTACAATGAGCAGTTCTTC	CASSEELSRSYNEQFF
TRBD2	TRBJ2-3	TRBV5-1	.	TGCGCCAGCAGCTGGGGACTAGCGGGTCAAGGTACAGATACGCAGTATTTT	CASSWGLAGQGTDTQYF
.	TRBJ2-7	TRBV4-1	.	TGCGCCAGCAGCCAGGGAGCAGGGGTTCGCGACGAGCAGTACTTC	CASSQGAGVRDEQYF
TRBD1	TRBJ1-2	TRBV6-1	few	TGTGCCAGCAGTGGGGGACAGGGGTACTATGGCTACACCTTC	CASSGGQGYYGYTF
.	TRBJ1-2	TRBV18	.	TGTGCCAGCTCACCATTAGACTATGGCTACACCTTC	CASSPLDYGYTF
.	TRBJ2-6	TRBV13	.	TGTGCCAGCAGCTCCTCGGGGTTAGGGGCCAACGTCCTGACTTTC	CASSSSGLGANVLTF
TRBD1	TRBJ1-1	TRBV2	.	TGTGCCAGCAGAACAGGGGTACTCACTGAAGCTTTCTTT	CASRTGVLTEAFF
.	TRBJ2-1	TRBV10-1	few	TGCGCCAGCAGTGACGGGAATGAGCAGTTCTTC	CASSDGNEQFF
.	TRBJ2-4	TRBV29-1	.	TGCAGCGTTGAAAGGGAGAACATTCAGTACTTC	CSVERENIQYF
TRBD1	TRBJ1-2	TRBV19	.	TGTGCCAGTAGCGAGGGGGCGAACTATGGCTACACCTTC	CASSEGANYGYTF
.	TRBJ1-4	TRBV7-8	few	TGTGCCAGCAGCTCAGGGCGTAGTCCGGGGGGACCGAATGAAAAACTGTTTTTT	CASSSGRSPGGPNEKLFF
TRBD2	TRBJ2-1	TRBV27	.	TGTGCCAGCAGTTTTATTAGCGGGAGCTCCTACAATGAGCAGTTCTTC	CASSFISGSSYNEQFF
TRBD2	TRBJ2-1	TRBV4-2	few	TGTGCCAGCAGCCAAGGTGGAGCGGGAGAGGCTTACAATGAGCAGTTCTTC	CASSQGGAGEAYNEQFF
TRBD1	TRBJ2-2	TRBV5-1	.	TGCGCCAGCAGCCCCCGGACAGGGGTAGGAGGCACCGGGGAGCTGTTTTTT	CASSPRTGVGGTGELFF
.	TRBJ1-3	TRBV5-1	few	TGCGCCAGCAGCTTGGACGGGAACTCTGGAAACACCATATATTTT	CASSLDGNSGNTIYF
TRBD1	TRBJ1-2	TRBV11-2	few	TGTGCCAGCGCAAGGACAGGGGGCGGGTTATATGGCTACACCTTC	CASARTGGGLYGYTF
.	TRBJ2-5	TRBV5-1	.	TGCGCCAGCAGCCGGGGGGCGGGAGAGACCCAGTACTTC	CASSRGAGETQYF
.	TRBJ2-7	TRBV28	.	TGTGCCAGCAGCCCCCTTGGGCTCGTCGACGAGCAGTACTTC	CASSPLGLVDEQYF
.	TRBJ1-4	TRBV18	.	TGTGCCAGCTCAACATTTGGAGGGGCTGGTGAAAAACTGTTTTTT	CASSTFGGAGEKLFF
TRBD2	TRBJ2-7	TRBV7-3	few	TGTGCCAGCAGCCCGGGGAGGGACGACTGTGAGCAGTACTTC	CASSPGRDDCEQYF
TRBD1	TRBJ1-1	TRBV28	few	TGTGCCAGCAGTCCAACCGGGACAGGGGTCAAACTTGAAGCTTTCTTT	CASSPTGTGVKLEAFF
.	TRBJ2-7	TRBV7-2	.	TGTGCCAGCAGCTCCGAACAGGGTTCCTACGAGCAGTACTTC	CASSSEQGSYEQYF
TRBD1	TRBJ2-1	TRBV5-6	.	TGTGCCAGCAGCCTACTACAGGGGGCTCGATACAATGAGCAGTTCTTC	CASSLLQGARYNEQFF
TRBD1	TRBJ2-2	TRBV9	.	TGTGCCAGCAGCCTTACGACAGGGGACACCGGGGAGCTGTTTTTT	CASSLTTGDTGELFF
TRBD2	TRBJ2-3	TRBV5-6	.	TGTGCCAGCAGCGTCTACGGGCGGGAGACAGATACGCAGTATTTT	CASSVYGRETDTQYF
TRBD1	TRBJ1-2	TRBV2	.	TGTGCCAGCAGTGCCGGGACAGAGTATGGTGGCTACACCTTC	CASSAGTEYGGYTF
TRBD2	TRBJ2-7	TRBV5-1	.	TGCGCCAGCGGCGCCCAACTAGCGGGAGGAACCTACGAGCAGTACTTC	CASGAQLAGGTYEQYF
.	TRBJ1-1	TRBV10-2	.	TGCGCCAGCAGTGAGGCCGGCGGCACTGAAGCTTTCTTT	CASSEAGGTEAFF
.	TRBJ2-7	TRBV29-1	.	TGCAGCGTTGTTTGGGACTCTGGCCGTAAGCAGTACTTC	CSVVWDSGRKQYF